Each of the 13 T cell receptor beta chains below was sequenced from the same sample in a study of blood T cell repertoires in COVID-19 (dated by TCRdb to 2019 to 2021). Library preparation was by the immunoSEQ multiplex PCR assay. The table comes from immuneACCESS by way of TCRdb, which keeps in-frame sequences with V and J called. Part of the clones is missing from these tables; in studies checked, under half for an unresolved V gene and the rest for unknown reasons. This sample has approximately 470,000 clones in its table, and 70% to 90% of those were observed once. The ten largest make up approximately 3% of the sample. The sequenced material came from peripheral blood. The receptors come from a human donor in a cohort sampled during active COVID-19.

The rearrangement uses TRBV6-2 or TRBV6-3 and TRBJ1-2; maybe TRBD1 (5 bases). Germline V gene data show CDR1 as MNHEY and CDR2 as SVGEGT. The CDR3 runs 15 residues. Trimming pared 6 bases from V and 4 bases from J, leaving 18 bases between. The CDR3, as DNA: TGTGCCAGCAGCCCAGCCCCCAGGGCTGGCTATGGCTACACCTTC. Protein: CASSPAPRAGYGYTF.

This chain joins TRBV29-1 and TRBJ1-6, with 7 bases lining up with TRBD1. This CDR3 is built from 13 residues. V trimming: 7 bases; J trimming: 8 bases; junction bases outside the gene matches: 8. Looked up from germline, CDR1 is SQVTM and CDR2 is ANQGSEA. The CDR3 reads CSAKGGEDSPLHF. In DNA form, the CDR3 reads TGCAGCGCCAAAGGGGGCGAGGATTCACCCCTCCACTTT.

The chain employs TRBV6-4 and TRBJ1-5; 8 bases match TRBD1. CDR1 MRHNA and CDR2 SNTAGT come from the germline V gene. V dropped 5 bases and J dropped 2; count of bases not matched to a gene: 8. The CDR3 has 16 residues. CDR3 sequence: CASSYTRDRRNQPQHF. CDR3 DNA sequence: TGTGCCAGCAGTTACACCCGGGACAGGCGCAATCAGCCCCAGCATTTT.

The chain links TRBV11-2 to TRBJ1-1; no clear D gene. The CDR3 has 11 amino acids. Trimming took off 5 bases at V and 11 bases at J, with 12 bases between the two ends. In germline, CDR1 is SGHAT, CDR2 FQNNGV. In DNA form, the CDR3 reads TGTGCCAGCAGCCCAGGCCGAAGGGCTTTCTTT. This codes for CASSPGRRAFF.

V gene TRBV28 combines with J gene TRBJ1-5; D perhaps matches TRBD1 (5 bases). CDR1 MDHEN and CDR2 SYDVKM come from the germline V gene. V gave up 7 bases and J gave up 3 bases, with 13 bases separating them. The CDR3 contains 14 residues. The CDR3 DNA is TGTGCCAGCATCGTCGGGGGAAACAATCAGCCCCAGCATTTT. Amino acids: CASIVGGNNQPQHF.

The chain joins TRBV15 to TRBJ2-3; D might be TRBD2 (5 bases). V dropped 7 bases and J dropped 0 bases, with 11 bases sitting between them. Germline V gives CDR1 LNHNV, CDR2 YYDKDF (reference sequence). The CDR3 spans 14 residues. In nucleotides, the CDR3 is TGTGCCACCAAGCGCGGGCCGAGCACAGATACGCAGTATTTT. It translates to CATKRGPSTDTQYF.

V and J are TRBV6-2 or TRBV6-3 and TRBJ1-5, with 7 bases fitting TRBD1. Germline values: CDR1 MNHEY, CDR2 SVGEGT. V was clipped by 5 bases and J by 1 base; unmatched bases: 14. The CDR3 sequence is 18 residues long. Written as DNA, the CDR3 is TGTGCCAGCAGTCTCTTCCGGGACAGATATTGGAGCAATCAGCCCCAGCATTTT. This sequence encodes CASSLFRDRYWSNQPQHF.

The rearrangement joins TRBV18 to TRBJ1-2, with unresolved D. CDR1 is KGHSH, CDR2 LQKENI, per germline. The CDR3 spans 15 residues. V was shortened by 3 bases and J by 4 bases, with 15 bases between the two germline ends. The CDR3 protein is CASSPSLGDFYGYTF. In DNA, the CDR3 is TGTGCCAGCTCACCTAGTCTTGGAGACTTCTATGGCTACACCTTC.

This CDR3 is CASSQDSSVSYNEQFF. DNA of the CDR3: TGTGCCAGCAGCCAAGATTCTAGCGTATCCTACAATGAGCAGTTCTTC. V gene TRBV3-1 (or the pseudogene TRBV3-2) combines with J gene TRBJ2-1; D possibly corresponds to TRBD2 (6 bases). This CDR3 comprises 16 residues. Germline V gene data show CDR1 as LGHDT and CDR2 as YNNKEL (reference sequence). Trimming left V 0 bases short and J 1 base short, with 10 bases between.

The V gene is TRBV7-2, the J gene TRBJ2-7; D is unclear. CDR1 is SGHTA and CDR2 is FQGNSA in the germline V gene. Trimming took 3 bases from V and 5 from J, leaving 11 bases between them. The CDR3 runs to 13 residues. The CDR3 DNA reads TGTGCCAGCAGCTTCTTCGGGTCCAACGAGCAGTACTTC. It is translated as CASSFFGSNEQYF.

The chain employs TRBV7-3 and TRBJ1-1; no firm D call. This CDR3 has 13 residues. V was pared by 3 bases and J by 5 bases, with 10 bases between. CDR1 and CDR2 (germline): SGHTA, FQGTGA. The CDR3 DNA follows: TGTGCCAGCAGCTTGAGGGCCCAAACTGAAGCTTTCTTT. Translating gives CASSLRAQTEAFF. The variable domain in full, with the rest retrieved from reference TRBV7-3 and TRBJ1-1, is GAGVSQTPSNKVTEKGKYVELRCDPISGHTALYWYRQSLGQGPEFLIYFQGTGAADDSGLPNDRFFAVRPEGSVSTLKIQRTERGDSAVYLCASSLRAQTEAFFGQGTRLTVV.

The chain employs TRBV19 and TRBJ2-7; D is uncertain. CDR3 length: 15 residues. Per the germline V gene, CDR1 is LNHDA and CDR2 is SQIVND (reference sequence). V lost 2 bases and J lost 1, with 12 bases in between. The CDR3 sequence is CASSISFLGSYEQYF. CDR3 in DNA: TGTGCCAGTAGTATATCTTTCCTCGGGTCCTACGAGCAGTACTTC.

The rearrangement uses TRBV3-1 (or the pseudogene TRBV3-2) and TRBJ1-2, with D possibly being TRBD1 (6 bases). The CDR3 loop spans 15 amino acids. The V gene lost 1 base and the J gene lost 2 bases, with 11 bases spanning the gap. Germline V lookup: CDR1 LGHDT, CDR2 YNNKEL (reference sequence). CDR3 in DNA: TGTGCCAGCAGCCAAGGTAGAAGGGGGAACTATGGCTACACCTTC. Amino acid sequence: CASSQGRRGNYGYTF.